This T cell receptor beta chain was found in a study of shared clonotypes between healthy human individuals. Looked up from germline, CDR1 is SGHTA and CDR2 is FQGNSA. The CDR3 consists of 13 residues. Trimming cost V 1 base and J 8 bases, with 11 bases left between them. In the original processing: Junction-only sequences produced by ImmunoSEQ had no quality scores, so filtering differed. Libraries were prepared by immunoSEQ multiplex PCR; TCRdb keeps only in-frame clonotypes and omits some of them. From that table come the V and J calls and clone size; the DNA was used to work out D and trimming. This sample has 980,000 or so clones, with approximately 80% found just once.

The chain combines TRBV7-2 with TRBJ1-2; possibly TRBD1 for D (5 bases). Sample: memory CD4+ T cells sorted from blood. Subset here: CD45RA-negative fraction. This TCR derives from a man younger than 30 in good health. Here the CDR3 reads CASSLGQGDGYTF. CDR3 nucleotides: TGTGCCAGCAGCTTAGGTCAGGGAGACGGCTACACCTTC.